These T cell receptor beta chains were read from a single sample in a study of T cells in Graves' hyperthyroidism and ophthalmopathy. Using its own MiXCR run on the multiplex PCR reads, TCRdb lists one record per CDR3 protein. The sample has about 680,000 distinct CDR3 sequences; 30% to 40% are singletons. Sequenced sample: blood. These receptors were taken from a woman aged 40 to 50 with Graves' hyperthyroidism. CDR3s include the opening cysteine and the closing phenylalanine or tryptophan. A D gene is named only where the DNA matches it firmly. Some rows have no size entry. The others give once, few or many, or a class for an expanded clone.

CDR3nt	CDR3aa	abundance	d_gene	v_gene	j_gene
TGCAGCGTGGAGAAGGGGGCTCCTGGAAACACCATATATTTT	CSVEKGAPGNTIYF	many	TRBD1	TRBV29-1	TRBJ1-3
TGTGCCAGTTATAAGGGACAGGTATCCTACGAGCAGTACTTC	CASYKGQVSYEQYF	many	TRBD1	TRBV2	TRBJ2-7
TGTGCCAGCAGCCCGGGACAGCTCTACGAGCAGTACTTC	CASSPGQLYEQYF	many	TRBD1	TRBV7-8	TRBJ2-7
TGCGCCGGGGCGATGGAGACCCAGTACTTC	CAGAMETQYF	.	.	TRBV10-1	TRBJ2-5
TGCAGTGCTACACCCGGTGTTGTCCGGAGCACTGAAGCTTTCTTT	CSATPGVVRSTEAFF	.	.	TRBV20-1	TRBJ1-1
TGTGCCAGCAGCTCTTCGGACAGGAGGAAGGCTGGAAACACCATATATTTT	CASSSSDRRKAGNTIYF	few	TRBD1	TRBV7-9	TRBJ1-3
TGTGCCATGGGCCCTAGCTCTGGAAACACCATATATTTT	CAMGPSSGNTIYF	many	.	TRBV7-9	TRBJ1-3
TGTGCCAGCAGCCCGATAAGTGTACGGAGCTCTGGAAACACCATATATTTT	CASSPISVRSSGNTIYF	.	.	TRBV7-8	TRBJ1-3
TGCGCCAGCAGCCAAGAATCCGCGACCCACGAGCAGTACTTC	CASSQESATHEQYF	many	.	TRBV4-3	TRBJ2-7
TGCAGTGCTAGCGGGAGGGCCTATGAGACCCAGTACTTC	CSASGRAYETQYF	many	TRBD2	TRBV20-1	TRBJ2-5
TGTGCCAGCAGCGCGACAGGGACAGGGGGTTTTCAGCCCCAGCATTTT	CASSATGTGGFQPQHF	.	TRBD1	TRBV7-3	TRBJ1-5
TGCGCCAGCAGCTCGGACGGCCACGAGCAGTACTTC	CASSSDGHEQYF	.	.	TRBV5-1	TRBJ2-7
TGTGCCAGCAGCCAAGAGAGTGGGACAGGGTCATACTACGAGCAGTACTTC	CASSQESGTGSYYEQYF	.	TRBD1	TRBV7-9	TRBJ2-7
TGTGCCAGCACCCTACAAGGGTACACTGAAGCTTTCTTT	CASTLQGYTEAFF	few	.	TRBV6-2/TRBV6-3	TRBJ1-1
TGCAGCTTGGCGGGGGCCTACGAGCAGTACTTC	CSLAGAYEQYF	.	TRBD2	TRBV29-1	TRBJ2-7
TGCAGTGCCACGACTCACACAGATACGCAGTATTTT	CSATTHTDTQYF	few	.	TRBV20-1	TRBJ2-3
TGTGCCAGCAGCGTGACGGGACAGAACACTGAAGCTTTCTTT	CASSVTGQNTEAFF	many	.	TRBV9	TRBJ1-1
TGTGCCAGTAGTTCAAACGACGGACGCAGGGAGACCCAGTACTTC	CASSSNDGRRETQYF	.	.	TRBV19	TRBJ2-5
TGTGCCAGCAGCCTTATGGGAAACACCATATATTTT	CASSLMGNTIYF	many	.	TRBV7-9	TRBJ1-3
TGTGCCAGCAGTGAATACGGACTCGCTGGCTACACCTTC	CASSEYGLAGYTF	many	.	TRBV25-1	TRBJ1-2
TGTGCCAGTAGTGTAACAGGGGATCATGGCTACACCTTC	CASSVTGDHGYTF	many	TRBD1	TRBV19	TRBJ1-2
TGTGCCAGCAGCGCGAGGTCGAACACCGGGGAGCTGTTTTTT	CASSARSNTGELFF	.	.	TRBV9	TRBJ2-2
TGTGCCAGCACCCAGGGGTTAGGCACCGGGGAGCTGTTTTTT	CASTQGLGTGELFF	many	.	TRBV6-5	TRBJ2-2
TGTGCCAGCAGGCGGGACAGCAACACCGGGGAGCTGTTTTTT	CASRRDSNTGELFF	many	.	TRBV2	TRBJ2-2
TGTGCCAGCAGCGTAGGCGGGGCCGGGACTACCCTACCCTACGAGCAGTACTTC	CASSVGGAGTTLPYEQYF	few	TRBD2	TRBV9	TRBJ2-7
TGTGCCAGCAGCTTCAGGGGGACAGCTAATGAAAAACTGTTTTTT	CASSFRGTANEKLFF	.	TRBD1	TRBV7-9	TRBJ1-4
TGTGCCAGCGAAACAGGGGGCGGTGAAAAACTGCTTTTT	CASETGGGEKLLF	.	TRBD1	TRBV7-9	TRBJ1-4
TGTGCCAGCTTGGGACTAGCGGGACTCTTGAACTACGAGCAGTACTTC	CASLGLAGLLNYEQYF	.	TRBD2	TRBV7-9	TRBJ2-7
TGCAGTGCTACCGACCCTCAATACTTCGAAGGGTCTGAAAAACTGTTTTTT	CSATDPQYFEGSEKLFF	few	.	TRBV20-1	TRBJ1-4
TGTGCCAGTAGTACCCTAGCGGGAAAACTGTTTTTT	CASSTLAGKLFF	.	.	TRBV19	TRBJ1-4
TGCAGTGCTAGAAGGGACCCCCAAGAGACCCAGTACTTC	CSARRDPQETQYF	.	.	TRBV20-1	TRBJ2-5
TGTGCCAGCACCCTTAGGCCGAACACCGGGGAGCTGTTTTTT	CASTLRPNTGELFF	.	.	TRBV12-3/TRBV12-4	TRBJ2-2
TGTGCCAGCAGTCAGCAGGGGAGGGAGGCTTTCTTT	CASSQQGREAFF	.	.	TRBV6-2/TRBV6-3	TRBJ1-1
TGTGCCACCAGCGGACGGACAGGGAACACTGAAGCTTTCTTT	CATSGRTGNTEAFF	many	TRBD1	TRBV15	TRBJ1-1
TGTGCCAGCAGCCAAGGAGAGACGGGACTTAGCAATCAGCCCCAGCATTTT	CASSQGETGLSNQPQHF	.	.	TRBV3-1	TRBJ1-5
TGCAGCGTTATCGAGACGGTCGCGAACACCGGGGAGCTGTTTTTT	CSVIETVANTGELFF	many	.	TRBV29-1	TRBJ2-2
TGTGCCAGCAGTGCAGGGACTCGAAAGAACACCGGGGAGCTGTTTTTT	CASSAGTRKNTGELFF	many	.	TRBV2	TRBJ2-2
TGTGCCAGCAGACTGCACGGGGGCCCCACGGGCGGCTACACCTTC	CASRLHGGPTGGYTF	.	.	TRBV2	TRBJ1-2
TGTGCCAGCAGTGAAGCGGGCGTGGAGGCCCCACACTTT	CASSEAGVEAPHF	many	.	TRBV2	TRBJ1-4
TGCGCCAGCAGCTTGATAGGGGTGAAACCAAACACCGGGGAGCTGTTTTTT	CASSLIGVKPNTGELFF	.	.	TRBV5-1	TRBJ2-2
TGTGCCAGCAGTGAGAACAGGGAGGCTGGAAACACCATATATTTT	CASSENREAGNTIYF	many	.	TRBV2	TRBJ1-3
TGTGCCAGCTCCCCCGACCGGGAAGAAAATTCACCCCTCCACTTT	CASSPDREENSPLHF	few	.	TRBV7-2	TRBJ1-6
TGTGCCAGCAGTTACTCAGCTACAACACCCTATGGCTACACCTTC	CASSYSATTPYGYTF	many	.	TRBV6-5	TRBJ1-2
TGTGCCAGTAGCCCCTGGCGGGGGGGCGTGGAGACCCAGTACTTC	CASSPWRGGVETQYF	many	TRBD2	TRBV19	TRBJ2-5
TGCGCCAGCAGCCAAGAGGGACAGGGGGTATCACCCCTCCACTTT	CASSQEGQGVSPLHF	.	TRBD1	TRBV4-3	TRBJ1-6
TGTGCCAGCAGCTTCACGGGGGGGAGTAATGAGCAGTTCTTC	CASSFTGGSNEQFF	.	TRBD2	TRBV7-9	TRBJ2-1
TGCGCCAGCAGTGAGTCAGCGGGGATCTCCTACGAGCAGTACTTC	CASSESAGISYEQYF	many	TRBD2	TRBV10-2	TRBJ2-7
TGTGCCAGCACTCGGGACCCAAAGGAATGGGCAGGAGAGACCCAGTACTTC	CASTRDPKEWAGETQYF	.	.	TRBV2	TRBJ2-5
TGTGCCAGCAGTCAAGGACGGCTCGTGCAGTACTTC	CASSQGRLVQYF	.	.	TRBV7-2	TRBJ2-7
TGTGCCAGCGAGGGGGGTTATGCCCTGGGCACCATATATTTT	CASEGGYALGTIYF	few	.	TRBV6-6	TRBJ1-3
TGTGCCAGCAGCTGGGGTGGCGGGGCAGGACATGAAGCTTTCTTT	CASSWGGGAGHEAFF	.	.	TRBV7-2	TRBJ1-1
TGCAGCGTTGAGGGAGGGGATCAAGAGACCCAGTACTTC	CSVEGGDQETQYF	many	TRBD2	TRBV29-1	TRBJ2-5
TGTGCCAGCAGCCCCGCCTGGGAGCGGGAGGGCCAATCCCCCTCCTACGAGCAGTACTTC	CASSPAWEREGQSPSYEQYF	.	TRBD2	TRBV19	TRBJ2-7
TGTGCCAGCAGCCAAGATCAGACAGGGGGTATCTACGAGCAGTACTTC	CASSQDQTGGIYEQYF	many	TRBD1	TRBV4-2	TRBJ2-7